This TCR beta chain came from a study of T cell repertoires in cytomegalovirus infection. Overall study context: Evidence of both CMV infection and a matching HLA type came from public TCR beta signatures.

Notes on the study in general: Adding up the frequency of public TCR beta families identified people who carried CMV plus the relevant HLA. Dominant in the ex vivo response were TCR beta clonotypes restricted by HLA-C and specific for CMV.

TCRdb independently ran MiXCR on the reads; one entry per CDR3 protein. The profile shows roughly 250,000 distinct CDR3 sequences, roughly an eighth of them singletons. The CDR3 length is 15 residues. Germline assignment: CDR1 DFQATT and CDR2 SNEGSKA (reference sequence). The ends lost 6 bases at V and 2 bases at J; junction bases unmatched: 8. On this clonotype itself: Its antigen is as yet unknown.

J is TRBJ1-4 and V is TRBV20-1, with 8 bases identical to TRBD1. The sequence was collected from a human donor in good health (CMV status not recorded). Some clones in this sample may be carry-over from other donors' samples. The sample taken for sequencing was PBMCs. The CDR3 nucleotides read TGCAGTGCGACACGGACAGGGAGCACTAATGAAAAACTGTTTTTT. It is translated as CSATRTGSTNEKLFF.